These T cell receptor beta chains were read from a single sample in a study of T cell repertoires in cytomegalovirus infection. TCRdb recomputed calls from the reads with MiXCR, one row per CDR3 protein. The sample records tens of thousands of distinct CDR3 sequences, 4% being singletons. What was sequenced was PBMCs. Every receptor here comes from a human donor in good health (CMV status not recorded). Some clones in this sample may be carry-over from other donors' samples. Each CDR3 is given with its conserved first and last residue. A D gene is named only where the DNA matches it firmly. Clone size is stated in some rows and not others, as once, few, many or a class when expanded.

TRBD2	many	TRBV7-2	TRBJ2-5	CASSNRVGGVETQYF	TGTGCCAGCTCCAACCGGGTGGGGGGGGTTGAGACCCAGTACTTC
TRBD2	.	TRBV7-2	TRBJ2-1	CASSLASGYQQFF	TGTGCCAGCAGCTTGGCTAGCGGATATCAGCAGTTCTTC
.	many	TRBV7-9	TRBJ2-3	CASGLSISQYF	TGTGCCAGCGGGCTCTCTATCTCGCAGTATTTT
TRBD2	many	TRBV7-2	TRBJ2-2	CASSLGLAGGRFYTGELFF	TGTGCCAGCAGCCTCGGACTAGCGGGGGGGCGTTTTTACACCGGGGAGCTGTTTTTT
.	many	TRBV7-3	TRBJ2-2	CASSLRARGTTGELFF	TGTGCCAGCAGCTTACGGGCCAGGGGAACAACCGGGGAGCTGTTTTTT
.	many	TRBV7-2	TRBJ2-1	CASSLGRVREQFF	TGTGCCAGCAGCTTGGGCCGCGTGCGGGAGCAGTTCTTC
.	many	TRBV7-2	TRBJ2-2	CASSLQMTGNTGELFF	TGTGCCAGCAGCTTACAAATGACAGGGAACACCGGGGAGCTGTTTTTT
.	many	TRBV7-2	TRBJ1-1	CATQGPNTEAFF	TGTGCCACCCAGGGGCCCAACACTGAAGCTTTCTTT
TRBD1	many	TRBV7-2	TRBJ2-3	CASSRYTGGTDTQYF	TGTGCCAGCAGTCGGTATACAGGGGGCACAGATACGCAGTATTTT
.	few	TRBV6-5	TRBJ1-1	CASSRTGTEAFF	TGTGCCAGCAGTAGGACGGGGACTGAAGCTTTCTTT
.	many	TRBV6-2/TRBV6-3	TRBJ1-2	CASSYSETEPNYGYTF	TGTGCCAGCAGTTACTCAGAGACGGAACCTAACTATGGCTACACCTTC
.	many	TRBV7-3	TRBJ1-2	CASSLHPTGFYGYTF	TGTGCCAGCAGCCTCCACCCCACAGGGTTCTATGGCTACACCTTC
.	many	TRBV28	TRBJ1-5	CATGGPGVINQPQHF	TGTGCCACCGGGGGGCCAGGGGTTATCAATCAGCCCCAGCATTTT
.	many	TRBV7-2	TRBJ2-7	CASSLSGSWEQYF	TGTGCCAGCAGCTTAAGCGGTAGTTGGGAGCAGTACTTC
TRBD1	many	TRBV7-2	TRBJ1-1	CASSSSPGTENTEAFF	TGTGCCAGCAGCTCCAGTCCCGGGACAGAGAACACTGAAGCTTTCTTT
.	many	TRBV7-6	TRBJ2-1	CASSLGASGTGNEQFF	TGTGCCAGCAGCTTAGGGGCTAGCGGGACAGGGAATGAGCAGTTCTTC
TRBD2	many	TRBV28	TRBJ2-1	CASLESGSVSYNEQFF	TGTGCCAGCTTAGAGAGCGGGAGCGTCTCCTACAATGAGCAGTTCTTC
.	many	TRBV7-6	TRBJ1-6	CASSLGTNSPLHF	TGTGCCAGCAGCTTAGGGACCAATTCACCCCTCCACTTT
TRBD1	many	TRBV7-2	TRBJ1-5	CASSAAGGASGQPQHF	TGTGCCAGCAGCGCAGCAGGGGGCGCATCGGGTCAGCCCCAGCATTTT
.	many	TRBV9	TRBJ2-1	CASSASPAHEQFF	TGTGCCAGCAGCGCCTCCCCTGCCCATGAGCAGTTCTTC
.	many	TRBV7-9	TRBJ1-1	CASSFGPLEAFF	TGTGCCAGCAGCTTCGGACCCCTTGAAGCTTTCTTT
.	many	TRBV7-2	TRBJ2-3	CASSPTGDGLQGTQYF	TGTGCCAGCAGCCCTACCGGGGATGGGTTGCAGGGTACGCAGTATTTT
.	many	TRBV7-2	TRBJ2-5	CASSLDSLLLETQYF	TGTGCCAGCAGCTTAGATAGTTTGCTATTGGAGACCCAGTACTTC
.	many	TRBV5-4	TRBJ2-5	CASSLDQETQYF	TGTGCCAGCAGCTTGGACCAAGAGACCCAGTACTTC
TRBD1	many	TRBV7-2	TRBJ2-1	CASSARGKSSYNEQFF	TGTGCCAGCAGCGCCAGGGGGAAAAGCTCCTACAATGAGCAGTTCTTC
TRBD1	many	TRBV13	TRBJ2-2	CASSLGQVGNTGELFF	TGTGCCAGCAGCCTTGGACAGGTTGGCAACACCGGGGAGCTGTTTTTT
TRBD2	many	TRBV7-2	TRBJ2-7	CASSLEGTSGAYEQYF	TGTGCCAGCAGCTTAGAGGGGACTAGCGGGGCCTACGAGCAGTACTTC
.	many	TRBV7-2	TRBJ2-2	CASSLGPSGELFF	TGTGCCAGCAGCTTAGGCCCCTCGGGGGAGCTGTTTTTT
.	many	TRBV7-3	TRBJ2-3	CASSLSRRGSTDTQYF	TGTGCCAGCAGCTTAAGTCGCAGGGGAAGCACAGATACGCAGTATTTT
.	many	TRBV7-2	TRBJ1-6	CASSLDPVVGSPLHF	TGTGCCAGCAGCTTAGACCCGGTCGTTGGGTCACCCCTCCACTTT
.	many	TRBV7-2	TRBJ1-5	CASSEQGGGRQPQHF	TGTGCCAGCAGCGAACAAGGAGGGGGGAGACAGCCCCAGCATTTT
.	many	TRBV7-8	TRBJ2-3	CASSLRGSDTQYF	TGTGCCAGCAGCTTGAGGGGGTCGGATACGCAGTATTTT
TRBD1	many	TRBV7-9	TRBJ1-6	CASSFSTGESPLHF	TGTGCCAGCAGCTTTTCGACAGGGGAGTCACCCCTCCACTTT
.	many	TRBV12-3/TRBV12-4	TRBJ2-6	CASSPSRGAGANVLTF	TGTGCCAGCAGCCCCTCCCGTGGGGCTGGGGCCAACGTCCTGACTTTC
TRBD1	.	TRBV6-2/TRBV6-3	TRBJ1-6	CASRGQGISPLHF	TGTGCCAGCAGGGGACAGGGAATTTCACCCCTCCACTTT
TRBD2	many	TRBV7-2	TRBJ2-3	CASSLLAGGADTQYF	TGTGCCAGCAGCTTACTAGCGGGAGGGGCTGATACGCAGTATTTT
TRBD2	many	TRBV7-2	TRBJ2-2	CASSPAGERAGELFF	TGTGCCAGCAGCCCCGCGGGGGAAAGAGCCGGGGAGCTGTTTTTT
.	many	TRBV2	TRBJ2-7	CATNSEEGASSYEQYF	TGTGCCACTAATTCAGAGGAGGGGGCCAGCTCCTACGAGCAGTACTTC
TRBD1	many	TRBV6-1	TRBJ1-1	CATTSGQGHTEAFF	TGTGCCACGACTTCGGGACAGGGACACACTGAAGCTTTCTTT
TRBD1	many	TRBV11-2	TRBJ2-1	CASSYNRGKSSYNEQFF	TGTGCCAGCAGTTATAACAGGGGCAAGAGCTCCTACAATGAGCAGTTCTTC
TRBD1	many	TRBV7-2	TRBJ2-1	CASSQQGNEQFF	TGTGCCAGCAGCCAACAGGGGAATGAGCAGTTCTTC
TRBD1	many	TRBV6-1	TRBJ2-2	CAGGVFRTGGVSYTGELFF	TGTGCCGGCGGGGTATTTAGAACAGGGGGCGTATCTTACACCGGGGAGCTGTTTTTT